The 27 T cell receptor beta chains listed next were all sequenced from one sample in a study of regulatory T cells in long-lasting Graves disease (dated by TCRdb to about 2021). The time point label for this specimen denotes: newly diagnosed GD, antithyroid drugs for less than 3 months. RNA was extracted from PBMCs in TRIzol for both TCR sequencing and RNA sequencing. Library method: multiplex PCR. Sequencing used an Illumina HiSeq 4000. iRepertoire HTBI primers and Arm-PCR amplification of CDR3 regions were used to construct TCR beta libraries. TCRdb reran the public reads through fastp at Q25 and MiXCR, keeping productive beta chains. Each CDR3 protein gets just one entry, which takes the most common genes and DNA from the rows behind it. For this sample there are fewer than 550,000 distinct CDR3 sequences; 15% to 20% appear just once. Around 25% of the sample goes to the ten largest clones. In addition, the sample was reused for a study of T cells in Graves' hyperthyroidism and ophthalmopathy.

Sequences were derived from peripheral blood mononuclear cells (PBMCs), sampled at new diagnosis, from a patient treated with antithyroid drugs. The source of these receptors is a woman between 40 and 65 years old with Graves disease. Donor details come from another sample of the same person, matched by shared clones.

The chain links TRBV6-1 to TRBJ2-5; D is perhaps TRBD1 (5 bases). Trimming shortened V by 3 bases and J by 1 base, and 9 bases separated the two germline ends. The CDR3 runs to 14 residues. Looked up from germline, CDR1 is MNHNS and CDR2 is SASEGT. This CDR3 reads CASSEGLVQETQYF. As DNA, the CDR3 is TGTGCCAGCAGTGAGGGGCTTGTCCAAGAGACCCAGTACTTC.

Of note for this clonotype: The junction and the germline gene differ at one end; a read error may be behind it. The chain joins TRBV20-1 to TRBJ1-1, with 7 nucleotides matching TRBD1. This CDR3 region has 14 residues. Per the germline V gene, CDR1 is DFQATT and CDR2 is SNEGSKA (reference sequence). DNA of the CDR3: TGCAGTGCTAGACGAACAGGGGCAGGCACTGGAGCTTTCTTT. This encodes CSARRTGAGTGAFF.

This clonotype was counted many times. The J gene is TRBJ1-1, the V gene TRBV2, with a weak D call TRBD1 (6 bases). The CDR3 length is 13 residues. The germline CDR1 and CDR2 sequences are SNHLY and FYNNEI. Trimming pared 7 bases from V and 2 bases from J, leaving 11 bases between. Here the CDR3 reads CASTGTTNTEAFF. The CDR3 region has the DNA TGTGCCAGCACCGGGACAACAAACACTGAAGCTTTCTTT.

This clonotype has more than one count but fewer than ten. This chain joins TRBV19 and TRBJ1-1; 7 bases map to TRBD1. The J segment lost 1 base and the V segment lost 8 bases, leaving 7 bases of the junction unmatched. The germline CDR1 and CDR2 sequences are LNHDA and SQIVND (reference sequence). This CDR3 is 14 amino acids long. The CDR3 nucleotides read TGTGCCAGTGGCCCAGGGGGAGGGAACACTGAAGCTTTCTTT. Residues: CASGPGGGNTEAFF.

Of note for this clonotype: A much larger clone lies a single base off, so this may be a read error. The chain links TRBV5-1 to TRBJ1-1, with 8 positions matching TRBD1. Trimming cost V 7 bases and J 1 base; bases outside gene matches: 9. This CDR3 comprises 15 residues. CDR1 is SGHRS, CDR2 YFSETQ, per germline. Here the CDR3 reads CASYTGGSPNTEAFF. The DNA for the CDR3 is TGCGCCAGCTACACAGGGGGGTCTCCGAACACTGAAGCTTTCTTT.

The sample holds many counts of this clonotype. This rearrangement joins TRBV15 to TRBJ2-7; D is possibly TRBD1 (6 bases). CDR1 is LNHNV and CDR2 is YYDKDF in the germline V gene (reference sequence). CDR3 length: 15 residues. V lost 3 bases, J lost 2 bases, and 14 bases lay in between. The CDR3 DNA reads TGTGCCACCAGCAGGGTCCGGGACACGGCCTACGAGCAGTACTTC. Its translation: CATSRVRDTAYEQYF.

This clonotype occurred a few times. For the CDR3, the DNA is TGCAGTGCTAGCGCGGGGGGGTCCCTCTATGGCTACACCTTC. Translation gives CSASAGGSLYGYTF. The rearrangement joins TRBV20-1 to TRBJ1-2, with a weak D call TRBD1 (5 bases). The CDR3 runs 14 residues. The germline V and J ends were trimmed by 3 bases and 4 bases, with 15 bases remaining between them. Germline CDR1 reads DFQATT; CDR2 reads SNEGSKA (reference sequence).

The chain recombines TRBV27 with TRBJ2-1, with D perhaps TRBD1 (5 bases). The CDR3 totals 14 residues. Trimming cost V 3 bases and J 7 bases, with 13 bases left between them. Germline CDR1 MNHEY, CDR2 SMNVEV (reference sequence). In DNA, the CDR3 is TGTGCCAGCAGTTTTCTCGACAGCCTTAATGAGCAGTTCTTC. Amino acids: CASSFLDSLNEQFF.

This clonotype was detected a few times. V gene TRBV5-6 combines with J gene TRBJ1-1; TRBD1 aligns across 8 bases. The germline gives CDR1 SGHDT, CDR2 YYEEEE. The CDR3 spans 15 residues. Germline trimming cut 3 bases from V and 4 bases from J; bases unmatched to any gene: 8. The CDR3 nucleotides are TGTGCCAGCAGCTCCACAGGGGGGTCGGTCACTGAAGCTTTCTTT. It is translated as CASSSTGGSVTEAFF.

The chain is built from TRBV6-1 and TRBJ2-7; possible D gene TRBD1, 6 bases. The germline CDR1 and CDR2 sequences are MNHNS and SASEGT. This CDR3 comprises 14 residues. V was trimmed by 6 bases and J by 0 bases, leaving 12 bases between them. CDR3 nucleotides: TGTGCCAGCAGCCGGACAGAGTTCTCCTACGAGCAGTACTTC. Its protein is CASSRTEFSYEQYF.

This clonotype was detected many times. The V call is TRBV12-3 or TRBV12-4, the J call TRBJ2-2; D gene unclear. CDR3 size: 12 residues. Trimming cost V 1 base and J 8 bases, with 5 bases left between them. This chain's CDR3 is CASSLEVGELFF. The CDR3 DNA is TGTGCCAGCAGTTTAGAGGTTGGGGAGCTGTTTTTT.

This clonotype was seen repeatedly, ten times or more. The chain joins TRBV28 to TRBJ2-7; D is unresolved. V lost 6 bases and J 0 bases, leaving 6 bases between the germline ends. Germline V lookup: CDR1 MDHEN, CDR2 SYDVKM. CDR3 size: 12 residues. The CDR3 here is CASSFGSYEQYF. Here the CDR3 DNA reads TGTGCCAGCAGCTTCGGCTCCTACGAGCAGTACTTC.

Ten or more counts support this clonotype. The CDR3 DNA follows: TGTGCCAGCAGCCAAGATTTGGGGGGCCGTGGCTATGGCTACACCTTC. Amino acids: CASSQDLGGRGYGYTF. The chain carries TRBV3-1 and TRBJ1-2; D possibly corresponds to TRBD1 (6 bases). The V end was cut by 0 bases, the J end by 4 bases, with 15 bases between. The CDR3 covers 16 residues. Looked up from germline, CDR1 is LGHDT and CDR2 is YNNKEL (reference sequence).

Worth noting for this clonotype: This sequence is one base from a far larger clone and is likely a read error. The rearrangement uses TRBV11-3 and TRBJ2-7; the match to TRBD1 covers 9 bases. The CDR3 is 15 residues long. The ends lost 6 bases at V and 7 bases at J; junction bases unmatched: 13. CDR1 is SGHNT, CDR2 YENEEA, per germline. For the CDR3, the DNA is TGTGCCAGCAGAACGGACAGGGGCTCGTACAATGAGCAGTACTTC. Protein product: CASRTDRGSYNEQYF.

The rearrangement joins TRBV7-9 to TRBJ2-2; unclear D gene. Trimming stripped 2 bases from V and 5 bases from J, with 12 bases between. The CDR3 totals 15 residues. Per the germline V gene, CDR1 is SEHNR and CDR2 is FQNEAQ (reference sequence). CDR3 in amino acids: CASSLRKESTGELFF. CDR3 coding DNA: TGTGCCAGCAGCTTAAGAAAGGAGTCTACCGGGGAGCTGTTTTTT.

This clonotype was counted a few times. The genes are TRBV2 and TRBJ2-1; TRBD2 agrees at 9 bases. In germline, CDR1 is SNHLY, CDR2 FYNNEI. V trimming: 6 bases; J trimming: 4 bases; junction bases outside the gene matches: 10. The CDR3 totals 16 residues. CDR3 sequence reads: CASSQVGSGGYNEQFF. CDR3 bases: TGTGCCAGCAGCCAAGTGGGGAGCGGGGGGTACAATGAGCAGTTCTTC.

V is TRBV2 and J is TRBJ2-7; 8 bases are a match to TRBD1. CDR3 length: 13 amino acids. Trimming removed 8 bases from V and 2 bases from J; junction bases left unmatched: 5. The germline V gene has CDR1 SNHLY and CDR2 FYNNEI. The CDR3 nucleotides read TGTGCCAGCGGGTCAGGGGGCACCTACGAGCAGTACTTC. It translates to CASGSGGTYEQYF.

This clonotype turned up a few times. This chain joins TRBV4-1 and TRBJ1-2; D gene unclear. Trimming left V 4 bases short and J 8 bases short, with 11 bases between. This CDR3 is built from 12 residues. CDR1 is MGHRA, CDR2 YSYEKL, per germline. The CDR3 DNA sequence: TGCGCCAGCAGCCGGGAAGAGGGCGGCTACACCTTC. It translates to CASSREEGGYTF.

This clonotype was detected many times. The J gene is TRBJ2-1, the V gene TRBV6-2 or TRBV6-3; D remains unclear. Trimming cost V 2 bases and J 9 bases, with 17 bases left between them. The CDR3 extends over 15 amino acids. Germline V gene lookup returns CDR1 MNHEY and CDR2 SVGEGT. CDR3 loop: CASSYPSEIYGEQFF. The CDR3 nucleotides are TGTGCCAGCAGTTACCCGAGCGAGATCTACGGTGAGCAGTTCTTC.

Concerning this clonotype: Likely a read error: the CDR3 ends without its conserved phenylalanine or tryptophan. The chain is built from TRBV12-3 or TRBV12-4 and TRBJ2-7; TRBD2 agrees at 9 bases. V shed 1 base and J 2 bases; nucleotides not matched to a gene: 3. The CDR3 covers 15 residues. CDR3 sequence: CASSLGLAGTYEQYS. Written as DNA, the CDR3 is TGTGCCAGCAGTTTAGGTCTAGCGGGGACCTACGAGCAGTACTCC.

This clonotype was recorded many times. The CDR3 spells CASSPGQGRVEQFF. Here the CDR3 DNA reads TGTGCCAGCAGCCCTGGACAGGGTAGGGTTGAGCAGTTCTTC. The gene calls are TRBV7-8 and TRBJ2-1, with 8 bases fitting TRBD1. Trimming at V came to 5 bases and at J to 9 bases, leaving 9 bases not matched to a gene. The CDR3 contains 14 residues. The germline V gene has CDR1 SGHVS and CDR2 FQNEAQ.

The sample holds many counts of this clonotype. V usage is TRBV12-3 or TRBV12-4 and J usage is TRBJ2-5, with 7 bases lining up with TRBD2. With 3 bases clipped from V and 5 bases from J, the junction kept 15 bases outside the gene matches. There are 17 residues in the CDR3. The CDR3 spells CASSFYRRAQRGETQYF. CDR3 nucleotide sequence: TGTGCCAGCAGTTTCTACCGGAGGGCACAGCGGGGTGAGACCCAGTACTTC.

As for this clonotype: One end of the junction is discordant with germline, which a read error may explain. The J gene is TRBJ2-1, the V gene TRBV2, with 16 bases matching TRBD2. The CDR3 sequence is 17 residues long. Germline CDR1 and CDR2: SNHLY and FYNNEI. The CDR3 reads CASSEGTSGRAWSGQFF. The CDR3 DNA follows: TGTGCCAGCAGCGAAGGGACTAGCGGGAGGGCCTGGAGCGGGCAGTTCTTC.

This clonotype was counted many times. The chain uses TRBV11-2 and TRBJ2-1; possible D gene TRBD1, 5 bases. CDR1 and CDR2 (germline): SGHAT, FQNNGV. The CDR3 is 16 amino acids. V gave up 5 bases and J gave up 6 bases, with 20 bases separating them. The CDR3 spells CASSRMGQGSGNEQFF. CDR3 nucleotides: TGTGCCAGCAGCCGAATGGGCCAGGGATCCGGCAATGAGCAGTTCTTC.

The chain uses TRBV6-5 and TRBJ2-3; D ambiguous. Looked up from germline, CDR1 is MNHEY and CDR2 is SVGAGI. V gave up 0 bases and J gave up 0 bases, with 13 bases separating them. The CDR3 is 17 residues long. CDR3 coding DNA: TGTGCCAGCAGTTACTCTCCCAGTGGCGGTAGCACAGATACGCAGTATTTT. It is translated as CASSYSPSGGSTDTQYF.

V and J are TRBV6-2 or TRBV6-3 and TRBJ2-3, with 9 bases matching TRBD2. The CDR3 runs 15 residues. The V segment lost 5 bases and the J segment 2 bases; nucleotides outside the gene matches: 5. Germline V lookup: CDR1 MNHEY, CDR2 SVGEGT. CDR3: CASSPVAGATDTQYF. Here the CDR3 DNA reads TGTGCCAGCAGTCCAGTAGCGGGGGCCACAGATACGCAGTATTTT.

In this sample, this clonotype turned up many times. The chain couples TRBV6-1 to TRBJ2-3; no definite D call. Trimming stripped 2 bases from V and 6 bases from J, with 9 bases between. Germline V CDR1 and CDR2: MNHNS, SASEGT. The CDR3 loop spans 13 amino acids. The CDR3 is CASSEYRADTQYF. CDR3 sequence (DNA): TGTGCCAGCAGTGAATATCGGGCGGATACGCAGTATTTT.